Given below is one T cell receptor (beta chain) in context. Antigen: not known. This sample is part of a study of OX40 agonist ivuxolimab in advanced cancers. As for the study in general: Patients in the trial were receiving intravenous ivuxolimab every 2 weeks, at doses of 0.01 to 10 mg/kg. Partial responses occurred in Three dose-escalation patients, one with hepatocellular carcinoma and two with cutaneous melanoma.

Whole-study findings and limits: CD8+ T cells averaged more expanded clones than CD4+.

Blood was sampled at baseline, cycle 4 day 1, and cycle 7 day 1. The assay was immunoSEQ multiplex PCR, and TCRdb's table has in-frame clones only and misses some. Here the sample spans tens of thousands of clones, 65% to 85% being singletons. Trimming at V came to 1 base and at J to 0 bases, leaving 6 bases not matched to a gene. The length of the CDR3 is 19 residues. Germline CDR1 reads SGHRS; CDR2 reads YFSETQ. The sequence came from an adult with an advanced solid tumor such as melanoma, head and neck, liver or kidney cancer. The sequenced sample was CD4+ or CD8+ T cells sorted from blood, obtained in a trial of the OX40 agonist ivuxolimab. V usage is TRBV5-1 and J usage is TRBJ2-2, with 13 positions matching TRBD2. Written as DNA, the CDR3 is TGCGCCAGCAGCTTGAAAACTAGCGGGAGGGTCGCGAACACCGGGGAGCTGTTTTTT. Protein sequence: CASSLKTSGRVANTGELFF.